These 32 T cell receptor beta chains came from one sample sequenced in a study of blood T cells in healthy people across ages (dated by TCRdb to about 2015). Library method: 5' RACE. The run used an Illumina HiSeq 2500. The second PCR ran for about 6 to 12 cycles and used a J-beta primer mix along with a sample-barcoded 5' primer. TCRdb trimmed the raw reads at Q25, called clones with MiXCR and kept productive beta chains. Identical CDR3 proteins give one entry, which carries the most common genes and DNA. In all, the sample holds around 870,000 distinct CDR3 sequences, and 29% of those were seen once. The ten largest make up 15% to 20% of the sample. Sequenced input: blood. These receptors all come from a woman over 75 in good health.

This clonotype was picked up many times. The chain uses TRBV4-3 and TRBJ2-1; D possibly corresponds to TRBD2 (6 bases). This CDR3 has 15 amino acids. Germline V gene sequence: CDR1 LGHNA, CDR2 YSLEER. V was pared by 0 bases and J by 9 bases, with 15 bases between. The CDR3: CASSQEGTRSSEQFF. The DNA for the CDR3 is TGCGCCAGCAGCCAAGAAGGGACTCGCTCTAGTGAGCAGTTCTTC.

In its sample, this clonotype was seen a few times. A clone one base away is much larger, so this may be a read error. The chain carries TRBV10-3 and TRBJ2-3; 13 bases line up with TRBD2. Germline loops: CDR1 ENHRY, CDR2 SYGVKD. With 3 bases clipped from V and 4 bases from J, the junction kept 4 bases outside the gene matches. This CDR3 is built from 16 residues. CDR3 DNA sequence: TGTGCCATCAGTGAACTAGCGGGGGGGAGCGCAGATACGCAGTATTTT. Its protein is CAISELAGGSADTQYF.

At least ten counts were recorded for this clonotype. This chain connects TRBV5-1 to TRBJ2-1, with 8 bases lining up with TRBD2. V gave up 4 bases and J gave up 8 bases; unmatched junction bases: 14. Germline V gene data show CDR1 as SGHRS and CDR2 as YFSETQ. The CDR3 is made up of 16 amino acids. As DNA, the CDR3 is TGCGCCAGCAGCCTTACAGGGACTAGTCATATCGATGAGCAGTTCTTC. Its translation: CASSLTGTSHIDEQFF.

CDR3 protein: CSAREGAMGYTF. The CDR3 nucleotides are TGCAGTGCTCGGGAGGGGGCTATGGGCTACACCTTC. The chain has TRBV20-1 and TRBJ1-2, with TRBD1 matching over 7 bases. There are 12 residues in the CDR3. Germline-derived CDR1 and CDR2 are DFQATT and SNEGSKA (reference sequence). The ends lost 5 bases at V and 8 bases at J; junction bases unmatched: 8.

This rearrangement joins TRBV30 to TRBJ2-1; maybe TRBD2 (5 bases). The CDR3 has 16 amino acids. V lost 2 bases, J lost 4 bases, and 18 bases lay in between. Germline values: CDR1 GTSNPN, CDR2 SVGIG (reference sequence). DNA of the CDR3: TGTGCCTGGAGTAGCGGCGTCGGGCAGATTTACAATGAGCAGTTCTTC. This translates into CAWSSGVGQIYNEQFF.

The V call is TRBV12-3 or TRBV12-4, the J call TRBJ2-3; 15 nucleotides align to TRBD2. The CDR3 loop spans 19 amino acids. V lost 4 bases, J lost 6 bases, and 14 bases stayed unmatched. This chain's CDR3 is CASSSSLGLAGGPGDTQYF. CDR3 nucleotides: TGTGCCAGCAGTTCCTCCCTTGGACTAGCGGGGGGGCCGGGGGATACGCAGTATTTT.

This clonotype was detected ten times or more. The chain couples TRBV5-1 to TRBJ2-1; 10 bases agree with TRBD2. Per germline, CDR1 SGHRS and CDR2 YFSETQ. With 4 bases clipped from V and 1 base from J, the junction kept 14 bases outside the gene matches. CDR3 size: 19 residues. The CDR3 spells CASSPGKGSGGTSYNEQFF. The CDR3 DNA follows: TGCGCCAGCAGCCCTGGTAAGGGTAGCGGGGGGACTTCCTACAATGAGCAGTTCTTC. Complete variable domain (other parts from reference TRBV5-1 and TRBJ2-1): KAGVTQTPRYLIKTRGQQVTLSCSPISGHRSVSWYQQTPGQGLQFLFEYFSETQRNKGNFPGRFSGRQFSNSRSEMNVSTLELGDSALYLCASSPGKGSGGTSYNEQFFGPGTRLTVL.

This clonotype has a handful of counts. The chain combines TRBV7-2 with TRBJ2-7; TRBD1 aligns across 7 bases. Unmatched junction bases numbered 5, after V lost 1 base and J lost 2 bases. CDR3 length: 15 amino acids. Germline loops: CDR1 SGHTA, CDR2 FQGNSA. This chain's CDR3 is CASSLDRGFPYEQYF. The CDR3 region has the DNA TGTGCCAGCAGCTTAGACAGGGGTTTCCCCTACGAGCAGTACTTC.

The chain carries TRBV6-4 and TRBJ1-2; a weak D match, TRBD1 (5 bases). V shed 3 bases and J shed 7 bases, with 18 bases lying between them. CDR3 length: 15 residues. The V gene's germline CDR1 is MRHNA and CDR2 SNTAGT. CDR3 protein: CASSEERGAISGYTF. The CDR3 DNA is TGTGCCAGCAGTGAAGAGAGGGGCGCGATTAGTGGCTACACCTTC.

This chain joins TRBV5-1 and TRBJ1-6, with D possibly TRBD1 on 5 matching bases. Germline loops: CDR1 SGHRS, CDR2 YFSETQ. V lost 1 base, J lost 7 bases, and 12 bases lay in between. There are 15 residues in the CDR3. The CDR3 reads CASSLIGAQNSPLHF. Written as DNA, the CDR3 is TGCGCCAGCAGCTTGATTGGGGCACAGAATTCACCCCTCCACTTT.

This clonotype was seen a handful of times. The chain is built from TRBV12-3 or TRBV12-4 and TRBJ2-7; 7 nucleotides align to TRBD2. The DNA end is a closer match to TRBJ2-5, so the J assignment may be wrong. CDR3 length: 14 residues. CDR3 DNA: TGTGCCAGCAGTTCTAGCGGCAGCGGGGAGACCCAGTACTTC. Translation: CASSSSGSGETQYF.

The chain couples TRBV7-8 to TRBJ2-1; 10 bases line up with TRBD2. The J call may not be correct, given that the DNA end is closer to TRBJ2-7. CDR1 and CDR2 from the germline V gene are SGHVS and FQNEAQ. The CDR3 runs 17 residues. CDR3 in DNA: TGTGCCAGCAGCTTAGTAGTAGGGCTAGCGGGGGACAATGAGCAGTACTTC. This sequence encodes CASSLVVGLAGDNEQYF.

This clonotype was observed many times. This chain uses TRBV9 with TRBJ2-1, with 9 bases lining up with TRBD2. J gave up 2 bases and V 4 bases, and 7 bases lay outside the gene matches. The CDR3 runs 16 residues. The V gene's germline CDR1 is SGDLS and CDR2 YYNGEE. The CDR3 nucleotides read TGTGCCAGCAGCACACGTAGCGGGGGCGCCTACAATGAGCAGTTCTTC. Translated: CASSTRSGGAYNEQFF.

This clonotype was detected only a few times. The CDR3 here is CASSLAPPTENYGYTF. The CDR3 DNA is TGCGCCAGCAGCTTGGCCCCTCCGACAGAGAACTATGGCTACACCTTC. V and J are TRBV5-1 and TRBJ1-2; maybe TRBD1 (5 bases). V lost 0 bases, J lost 2 bases, and 14 bases lay in between. This CDR3 is built from 16 residues. Germline values: CDR1 SGHRS, CDR2 YFSETQ.

As to this clonotype: A clone one base away is much larger, so this may be a read error. This chain connects TRBV6-5 to TRBJ2-4; possibly TRBD2 for D (5 bases). The CDR3 runs to 16 residues. The V gene's germline CDR1 is MNHEY and CDR2 SVGAGI. V lost 4 bases to trimming and J lost 13 bases, with 26 bases between them. The CDR3 spells CASSSPFGRSLRGQYF. Written as DNA, the CDR3 is TGTGCCAGCAGTTCCCCCTTTGGACGGAGCCTACGAGGGCAGTACTTC.

This clonotype was seen at least ten times. This chain joins TRBV6-6 and TRBJ2-7; 8 nucleotides match TRBD2. CDR1 is MNHNY, CDR2 SVGAGI, per germline (reference sequence). This CDR3 is built from 13 residues. V trimming: 10 bases; J trimming: 6 bases; junction bases outside the gene matches: 11. This chain's CDR3 is CANPGRGEGEQYF. For the CDR3, the DNA is TGTGCCAATCCCGGGCGGGGGGAGGGCGAGCAGTACTTC.

This clonotype was detected only a few times. Germline is not matched at one junction end, which may reflect a read error. The chain recombines TRBV9 with TRBJ1-6; no clear D. Germline values: CDR1 SGDLS, CDR2 YYNGEE. The CDR3 is made up of 14 amino acids. CDR3 DNA: TGTGCCAGCGAGAAAGGGAATAAGGATTCACCCCCCCACTTT. The encoded protein is CASEKGNKDSPPHF. Drawing the rest from reference TRBV9 and TRBJ1-6, the complete variable domain is DSGVTQTPKHLITATGQRVTLRCSPRSGDLSVYWYQQSLDQGLQFLIQYYNGEERAKGNILERFSAQQFPDLHSELNLSSLELGDSALYFCASEKGNKDSPPHFGNGTRLTVT.

J is TRBJ2-1 and V is TRBV27; 7 bases fit TRBD1. The CDR3 is made up of 18 amino acids. With 6 bases clipped from V and 0 bases from J, the junction kept 14 bases outside the gene matches. In germline, CDR1 is MNHEY, CDR2 SMNVEV (reference sequence). The CDR3 protein is CASSQDRRRALSYNEQFF. CDR3 DNA: TGTGCCAGCAGCCAGGACAGGAGAAGAGCTCTCTCCTACAATGAGCAGTTCTTC.

The V call is TRBV5-6, the J call TRBJ2-5; D gene unclear. The end of the DNA is better explained by TRBJ2-7, so the J call may be wrong. Per the germline V gene, CDR1 is SGHDT and CDR2 is YYEEEE. CDR3 length equals 13 residues. This chain's CDR3 is CASSLFGANEQYF. The CDR3 region has the DNA TGTGCCAGCAGCCTCTTCGGCGCAAACGAGCAGTACTTC.

This chain links TRBV3-1 with TRBJ2-7; 7 nucleotides agree with TRBD1. Germline values: CDR1 LGHDT, CDR2 YNNKEL (reference sequence). V lost 3 bases, J lost 4 bases, and 9 bases stayed unmatched. The CDR3 is 15 amino acids. CDR3 nucleotide sequence: TGTGCCAGCAGCCATCTTATCGGGACAGTTTACGAGCAGTACTTC. It translates to CASSHLIGTVYEQYF.

The V call is TRBV12-3 or TRBV12-4, the J call TRBJ2-2, with D possibly matching TRBD1 (8 bases). V was pared by 8 bases and J by 6 bases, with 13 bases between. The CDR3 is made up of 13 amino acids. CDR3 sequence: CASGQGGAGELFF. Written as DNA, the CDR3 is TGTGCCAGCGGACAGGGAGGGGCCGGGGAGCTGTTTTTT.

With respect to this clonotype: One junction end does not reproduce the germline sequence, and a read error may be involved. The rearrangement uses TRBV7-2 and TRBJ2-4; 9 nucleotides align to TRBD2. This CDR3 comprises 18 residues. In germline, CDR1 is SGHTA, CDR2 FQGNSA. The CDR3 DNA sequence: TGTGCCAGCCGCTTAGAGGTGGGGCGGGGCGGGGGGGCTGGCATTCAGTACTTC. Translation: CASRLEVGRGGGAGIQYF.

At least ten counts were recorded for this clonotype. This chain uses TRBV7-2 with TRBJ2-7, with TRBD1 matching over 9 bases. This CDR3 comprises 16 residues. The V gene's germline CDR1 is SGHTA and CDR2 FQGNSA. V lost 1 base to trimming and J lost 5 bases; unmatched junction nucleotides: 9. CDR3 nucleotide sequence: TGTGCCAGCAGCTTAGGCCCCGGGACAGGGAACAACGAGCAGTACTTC. Amino acids: CASSLGPGTGNNEQYF.

The chain couples TRBV3-1 to TRBJ2-2; a possible D gene is TRBD2 (6 bases). Per germline, CDR1 LGHDT and CDR2 YNNKEL (reference sequence). The CDR3 extends over 15 amino acids. V lost 6 bases to trimming and J lost 6 bases, with 17 bases between them. CDR3 sequence: CASRIAGGVSGELFF. The CDR3 DNA follows: TGTGCCAGCAGGATAGCCGGCGGGGTCTCCGGGGAGCTGTTTTTT.

As to this clonotype: A much larger clone differs by one base, so this may be a read error. The rearrangement links TRBV10-3 to TRBJ2-5; TRBD2 matches 10 bases. J gave up 5 bases and V 2 bases, and 14 bases lay outside the gene matches. Germline V lookup: CDR1 ENHRY, CDR2 SYGVKD. The CDR3 runs 18 residues. The CDR3 coding sequence is TGTGCCATCAGTGAGGCGGGTCGGAGGACTAGCGGACCGGAGACCCAGTACTTC. It encodes CAISEAGRRTSGPETQYF.

Regarding this clonotype: This clone may be a read error of a much larger clone one base away. V usage is TRBV7-2 and J usage is TRBJ2-7; D is perhaps TRBD2 (5 bases). The CDR3 spans 15 residues. CDR1 SGHTA and CDR2 FQGNSA come from the germline V gene. CDR3 nucleotides: TGTGCCGGCAGCTTGAAACCGTCAGAGGGCTACGAGCAGTACTTC. The encoded protein is CAGSLKPSEGYEQYF. The complete variable domain, with remaining parts taken from reference TRBV7-2 and TRBJ2-7, reads GAGVSQSPSNKVTEKGKDVELRCDPISGHTALYWYRQSLGQGLEFLIYFQGNSAPDKSGLPSDRFSAERTGGSVSTLTIQRTQQEDSAVYLCAGSLKPSEGYEQYFGPGTRLTVT.

Ten or more counts support this clonotype. The chain carries TRBV24-1 and TRBJ2-1, with 8 bases aligning to TRBD2. With V trimmed by 5 bases and J by 0 bases, 8 bases remained unmatched. This CDR3 contains 17 residues. Per the germline V gene, CDR1 is KGHDR and CDR2 is SFDVKD. CDR3 bases: TGTGCCACCAGTGGTTTTGAGCGGGGGTCCTCCTACAATGAGCAGTTCTTC. Translating it yields CATSGFERGSSYNEQFF.

The rearrangement uses TRBV20-1 and TRBJ1-1; tentatively, D is TRBD1 (5 bases). In germline, CDR1 is DFQATT, CDR2 SNEGSKA (reference sequence). The CDR3 sequence is 18 residues long. V was cut by 1 base and J by 4 bases, with 25 bases left in between. The CDR3 DNA reads TGCAGTGCTAGAGGGCGGGGACCGGGCACGGTCGTAAGCACTGAAGCTTTCTTT. This translates into CSARGRGPGTVVSTEAFF.

This clonotype has a count of ten or more. The chain employs TRBV29-1 and TRBJ2-3, with a tentative D call TRBD2 (6 bases). V was clipped by 5 bases and J by 3 bases, with 15 bases between them. The germline V gene encodes CDR1 SQVTM and CDR2 ANQGSEA. The CDR3 is made up of 14 amino acids. This chain's CDR3 is CSVSPRRGTDTQYF. The CDR3 bases are TGCAGCGTTTCCCCCCGGCGGGGAACAGATACGCAGTATTTT.

As for this clonotype: One end of the junction fails to match germline, which may point to a read error. The rearrangement joins TRBV6-5 to TRBJ1-1; possible D gene TRBD1, 6 bases. The germline V gene encodes CDR1 MNHEY and CDR2 SVGAGI. The CDR3 contains 12 residues. Here the CDR3 reads CAGSTGITEAFF. In DNA form, the CDR3 reads TGTGCCGGCAGTACAGGGATCACTGAAGCTTTCTTT.

The chain has TRBV7-2 and TRBJ2-4, with 8 positions matching TRBD2. The end of the DNA aligns better with TRBJ2-5, so the J call may be wrong. CDR1 is SGHTA, CDR2 FQGNSA, per germline. The CDR3 has 17 amino acids. The CDR3 sequence is CASSQGLVSAMGGTQYF. The CDR3 DNA follows: TGTGCCAGCAGTCAGGGACTAGTATCGGCGATGGGAGGGACCCAGTACTTC.

The chain combines TRBV6-1 with TRBJ2-5; D uncertain. CDR1 is MNHNS and CDR2 is SASEGT in the germline V gene. The CDR3 length is 14 residues. Trimming removed 5 bases from V and 1 base from J, with 11 bases in between. The CDR3 bases are TGTGCCAGCAGTTTGGGTAATGCCCAAGAGACCCAGTACTTC. Translated, it gives CASSLGNAQETQYF.